A single sample is the source of the 29 T cell receptor beta chains below, sequenced in a study of OX40 agonist ivuxolimab in advanced cancers. Sequenced by immunoSEQ multiplex PCR; TCRdb stores in-frame clones only, minus some. The table lists some 64,000 clones, 65% to 90% of them singletons, with 0.6% to 0.8% in the top ten. The specimen comprised CD4+ or CD8+ T cells sorted from blood, sampled in a trial of the OX40 agonist ivuxolimab. These receptors originate from an adult with an advanced solid tumor such as melanoma, head and neck, liver or kidney cancer.

This clone was picked up one time. The rearrangement links TRBV5-1 to TRBJ2-1; the D gene is possibly TRBD2 (6 bases). CDR3 length: 14 residues. Trimming shortened V by 2 bases and J by 6 bases, and 12 bases separated the two germline ends. The germline V gene has CDR1 SGHRS and CDR2 YFSETQ. The CDR3 protein is CASSFRESPNEQFF. The CDR3 DNA sequence: TGCGCCAGCAGCTTCCGGGAGTCCCCCAATGAGCAGTTCTTC.

The chain uses TRBV7-9 and TRBJ1-4; D not resolved. The ends were cut back, 10 bases at V and 7 bases at J, with 16 bases in the middle. CDR1 and CDR2 from the germline V gene are SEHNR and FQNEAQ (reference sequence). The CDR3 contains 13 residues. The CDR3 spells CATAEVIGEKLFF. CDR3 nucleotides: TGTGCCACGGCCGAGGTAATAGGTGAAAAACTGTTTTTT. The entire variable domain, with the rest obtained from reference TRBV7-9 and TRBJ1-4, is as follows: DTGVSQNPRHKITKRGQNVTFRCDPISEHNRLYWYRQTLGQGPEFLTYFQNEAQLEKSRLLSDRFSAERPKGSFSTLEIQRTEQGDSAMYLCATAEVIGEKLFFGSGTQLSVL.

This clone was counted once. In the same sample, other DNA sequences code for this CDR3. The J gene is TRBJ2-3, the V gene TRBV7-9, with TRBD2 matching 13 bases. The V segment lost 5 bases and the J segment 2 bases; nucleotides outside the gene matches: 4. In germline, CDR1 is SEHNR, CDR2 FQNEAQ (reference sequence). This CDR3 has 16 amino acids. CDR3 sequence reads: CASSLTSGRSTDTQYF. DNA of the CDR3: TGTGCCAGCAGCCTGACTAGCGGGAGGTCCACAGATACGCAGTATTTT.

The chain recombines TRBV6-1 with TRBJ2-1; TRBD2 aligns across 8 bases. Germline V CDR1 and CDR2: MNHNS, SASEGT. V lost 3 bases to trimming and J lost 8 bases; unmatched junction nucleotides: 9. CDR3 length: 15 residues. Here the CDR3 DNA reads TGTGCCAGCAGTGACCCACCGGGACTAGTATATGAGCAGTTCTTC. It specifies CASSDPPGLVYEQFF.

The chain employs TRBV18 and TRBJ2-3; D not resolved. This CDR3 spans 15 amino acids. V shed 2 bases and J shed 2 bases, with 11 bases lying between them. Germline lookup yields CDR1 KGHSH and CDR2 LQKENI. The DNA for the CDR3 is TGTGCCAGCTCACCAGGCAGAACCTACACAGATACGCAGTATTTT. Translation gives CASSPGRTYTDTQYF.

This chain uses TRBV6-5 with TRBJ1-5, with D tentatively TRBD1 (6 bases). From germline, CDR1 is MNHEY and CDR2 SVGAGI. V lost 2 bases and J lost 6, with 14 bases in between. CDR3 length equals 15 residues. The CDR3 reads CASSYAPGGSQPQHF. The CDR3 coding sequence is TGTGCCAGCAGTTACGCGCCGGGGGGCTCTCAGCCCCAGCATTTT.

This rearrangement joins TRBV2 to TRBJ2-6; D remains unclear. The CDR3 length is 14 residues. CDR1 is SNHLY, CDR2 FYNNEI, per germline. Trimming cost V 4 bases and J 0 bases, with 4 bases left between them. The CDR3 DNA follows: TGTGCCAGCAGTGCCAGCTCTGGGGCCAACGTCCTGACTTTC. Translation: CASSASSGANVLTF.

This clone has a single count. The chain links TRBV5-1 to TRBJ2-3; 12 bases agree with TRBD2. CDR1 and CDR2 from the germline V gene are SGHRS and YFSETQ. V trimming: 0 bases; J trimming: 2 bases; junction bases outside the gene matches: 1. This CDR3 has 16 amino acids. This chain's CDR3 is CASSLGLAGVTDTQYF. The CDR3 bases are TGCGCCAGCAGCTTGGGACTAGCGGGAGTCACAGATACGCAGTATTTT.

The chain employs TRBV6-5 and TRBJ1-4; D gene uncertain. Per the germline V gene, CDR1 is MNHEY and CDR2 is SVGAGI. Trimming stripped 2 bases from V and 9 bases from J, with 7 bases between. The length of the CDR3 is 12 residues. The CDR3 region has the DNA TGTGCCAGCAGTTACAATAAGCAAAAACTGTTTTTT. Protein product: CASSYNKQKLFF.

The chain couples TRBV6-5 to TRBJ2-3; D gene ambiguous. This CDR3 comprises 13 residues. With 5 bases removed from V and 4 bases from J, the gap between germline ends came to 10 bases. Germline CDR1 reads MNHEY; CDR2 reads SVGAGI. The CDR3 DNA is TGTGCCAGCAGTGATATGAGCCCAGATACGCAGTATTTT. It specifies CASSDMSPDTQYF.

Regarding this clone: Other DNA sequences in this specimen translate into the identical CDR3. The rearrangement links TRBV5-1 to TRBJ2-5; a weak D match, TRBD2 (5 bases). Germline V CDR1 and CDR2: SGHRS, YFSETQ. The CDR3 runs 14 residues. V shed 0 bases and J shed 5 bases, with 11 bases lying between them. CDR3: CASSLGTSQETQYF. CDR3 nucleotides: TGCGCCAGCAGCTTGGGGACTTCCCAGGAGACCCAGTACTTC.

The V gene is TRBV18, the J gene TRBJ2-5; 9 bases match TRBD1. CDR3 length equals 14 residues. The ends lost 5 bases at V and 4 bases at J; junction bases unmatched: 5. CDR1 is KGHSH and CDR2 is LQKENI in the germline V gene. CDR3 DNA: TGTGCCAGCTCATTAACACAGGGGGCAGAGACCCAGTACTTC. Its protein product is CASSLTQGAETQYF.

V and J are TRBV7-9 and TRBJ2-5, with TRBD1 matching over 7 bases. The J call may not be correct, given that the DNA end is closer to TRBJ2-7. CDR1 is SEHNR, CDR2 FQNEAQ, per germline (reference sequence). This CDR3 region has 16 residues. The CDR3 spells CASSPPAQGNRYEQYF. The DNA of the CDR3 is TGTGCCAGCAGCCCCCCTGCACAGGGGAATAGGTACGAGCAGTACTTC.

The J gene is TRBJ2-5, the V gene TRBV11-2, with D possibly matching TRBD1 (5 bases). Near its end, the DNA agrees better with TRBJ2-7, so the J call may be wrong. The germline V gene encodes CDR1 SGHAT and CDR2 FQNNGV. This CDR3 is built from 16 residues. For the CDR3, the DNA is TGTGCCAGCAGCTTAATAGCAGGGCGGAATTCCTACGAGCAGTACTTC. This gives the protein CASSLIAGRNSYEQYF.

V gene TRBV9 combines with J gene TRBJ2-2; 9 bases agree with TRBD1. Germline assignment: CDR1 SGDLS and CDR2 YYNGEE. V was pared by 4 bases and J by 4 bases, with 14 bases of the junction left unmatched. The CDR3 has 18 residues. CDR3: CASSPTPTGGGSTGELFF. The CDR3 bases are TGTGCCAGCAGCCCCACCCCCACAGGGGGCGGGAGCACCGGGGAGCTGTTTTTT.

This chain joins TRBV7-2 and TRBJ1-1; D perhaps matches TRBD1 (6 bases). The CDR3 sequence is 17 residues long. Trimming cost V 3 bases and J 0 bases, with 17 bases left between them. Germline CDR1 and CDR2: SGHTA and FQGNSA. CDR3 bases: TGTGCCAGCAGCTTCTTCCAGGGGAAGCTAATGAACACTGAAGCTTTCTTT. Encoded protein: CASSFFQGKLMNTEAFF.

This rearrangement joins TRBV19 to TRBJ2-6; 10 bases are a match to TRBD1. In germline, CDR1 is LNHDA, CDR2 SQIVND (reference sequence). V trimming: 4 bases; J trimming: 0 bases; junction bases outside the gene matches: 3. This CDR3 is built from 17 residues. The CDR3 loop is CASSRGQGLSGANVLTF. In DNA form, the CDR3 reads TGTGCCAGTAGTAGGGGACAGGGGCTCTCTGGGGCCAACGTCCTGACTTTC.

The chain links TRBV19 to TRBJ1-1, with 7 bases matching TRBD1. The junction had 5 bases not matched to a gene; V was cut back by 6 bases and J by 4 bases. This CDR3 comprises 13 residues. The germline gives CDR1 LNHDA, CDR2 SQIVND (reference sequence). Written as DNA, the CDR3 is TGTGCCAGTAGGGGGACAGATTTCACTGAAGCTTTCTTT. Its translation: CASRGTDFTEAFF. Full variable domain (missing parts from reference TRBV19 and TRBJ1-1): DGGITQSPKYLFRKEGQNVTLSCEQNLNHDAMYWYRQDPGQGLRLIYYSQIVNDFQKGDIAEGYSVSREKKESFPLTVTSAQKNPTAFYLCASRGTDFTEAFFGQGTRLTVV.

V is TRBV27 and J is TRBJ2-2; 8 nucleotides line up with TRBD1. J was trimmed by 5 bases and V by 6 bases; bases with no gene match: 5. Germline CDR1 is MNHEY and CDR2 is SMNVEV (reference sequence). The CDR3 has 14 residues. CDR3 residues: CASRSTGGTGELFF. CDR3 nucleotide sequence: TGTGCCAGCAGATCAACAGGGGGAACCGGGGAGCTGTTTTTT.

The chain employs TRBV9 and TRBJ2-1; 8 bases agree with TRBD2. Per germline, CDR1 SGDLS and CDR2 YYNGEE. The CDR3 consists of 16 residues. V was pared by 0 bases and J by 7 bases, with 9 bases of the junction left unmatched. CDR3 sequence (DNA): TGTGCCAGCAGCGTAGGCTCGGGGGGGCGACAGAATGAGCAGTTCTTC. The encoded protein is CASSVGSGGRQNEQFF.

The chain's CDR3 is CAISPGQGLSPLHF. CDR3 nucleotide sequence: TGTGCCATCAGCCCGGGACAGGGGCTGTCACCCCTCCACTTT. V gene TRBV10-3 combines with J gene TRBJ1-6; 10 positions agree with TRBD1. After removal of 6 bases from V and 10 bases from J, the junction contained 6 bases not matched to a gene. The CDR3 is made up of 14 amino acids. Germline lookup yields CDR1 ENHRY and CDR2 SYGVKD.

The genes are TRBV28 and TRBJ2-7; D perhaps matches TRBD2 (6 bases). The CDR3 extends over 12 amino acids. Germline V gene data show CDR1 as MDHEN and CDR2 as SYDVKM. The V gene lost 7 bases and the J gene lost 1 base, with 8 bases spanning the gap. The CDR3 here is CASTRGSYEQYF. CDR3 nucleotide sequence: TGTGCCAGCACGCGGGGTTCCTACGAGCAGTACTTC.

This clone was seen once. The V call is TRBV30, the J call TRBJ1-6; D may be TRBD1 (5 bases). V lost 2 bases to trimming and J lost 1 base, with 9 bases between them. The CDR3 has 15 residues. Germline CDR1 and CDR2: GTSNPN and SVGIG (reference sequence). CDR3 loop: CAWSTGGSYNSPLHF. In DNA form, the CDR3 reads TGTGCCTGGAGTACCGGGGGATCCTATAATTCACCCCTCCACTTT. Supplemented by reference TRBV30 and TRBJ1-6, the full variable domain reads SQTIHQWPATLVQPVGSPLSLECTVEGTSNPNLYWYRQAAGRGLQLLFYSVGIGQISSEVPQNLSASRPQDRQFILSSKKLLLSDSGFYLCAWSTGGSYNSPLHFGNGTRLTVT.

The V call is TRBV29-1, the J call TRBJ2-7; perhaps TRBD2 as D (6 bases). CDR1 and CDR2 (germline): SQVTM, ANQGSEA. The V gene lost 4 bases and the J gene lost 5 bases, with 21 bases spanning the gap. This CDR3 comprises 15 residues. In nucleotides, the CDR3 is TGCAGCGTTGCCGTATCGTCAGGGCGGGAAAACGAGCAGTACTTC. Protein: CSVAVSSGRENEQYF.

The CDR3 spells CASSILAGGTRGTGELFF. CDR3 in DNA: TGTGCCAGTAGTATACTAGCGGGAGGTACCCGAGGCACCGGGGAGCTGTTTTTT. The chain joins TRBV19 to TRBJ2-2, with 11 positions matching TRBD2. Trimming cost V 2 bases and J 4 bases; bases outside gene matches: 9. This CDR3 is 18 amino acids long. Germline V lookup: CDR1 LNHDA, CDR2 SQIVND (reference sequence).

The V call is TRBV18, the J call TRBJ2-1, with 13 bases fitting TRBD2. The V gene end was trimmed by 5 bases and the J gene end by 2 bases; junction bases not matched to a gene: 0. The CDR3 runs 15 residues. Germline CDR1 is KGHSH and CDR2 is LQKENI. CDR3 residues: CASSGTSGAYNEQFF. The CDR3 DNA reads as TGTGCCAGCTCAGGGACTAGCGGGGCCTACAATGAGCAGTTCTTC.

This clone was observed a handful of times. The chain is built from TRBV7-9 and TRBJ1-5, with D hard to call. This CDR3 is 14 amino acids long. Trimming removed 1 base from V and 4 bases from J, with 8 bases in between. CDR1 SEHNR and CDR2 FQNEAQ come from the germline V gene (reference sequence). The CDR3 is CASSLGGLNQPQHF. In DNA, the CDR3 is TGTGCCAGCAGCTTAGGAGGCTTGAATCAGCCCCAGCATTTT. Together with reference TRBV7-9 and TRBJ1-5, the CDR3 gives the full variable domain: DTGVSQNPRHKITKRGQNVTFRCDPISEHNRLYWYRQTLGQGPEFLTYFQNEAQLEKSRLLSDRFSAERPKGSFSTLEIQRTEQGDSAMYLCASSLGGLNQPQHFGDGTRLSIL.

V is TRBV21-1 and J is TRBJ1-6. TRBV21-1 is shown as a pseudogene. The CDR3 totals 17 residues. The CDR3 bases are TGTGCCAGCAGCATTGTAATCAGGGACGGTGATAATTCACCCCTCCACTTT. Encoded protein: CASSIVIRDGDNSPLHF.

This clone appeared once. The J gene is TRBJ2-7, the V gene TRBV5-1; D gene uncertain. The length of the CDR3 is 13 residues. Germline lookup yields CDR1 SGHRS and CDR2 YFSETQ. With 1 base removed from V and 2 bases from J, the gap between germline ends came to 7 bases. The CDR3 sequence: CASSLLGTYEQYF. The CDR3 nucleotides are TGCGCCAGCAGCTTGTTGGGAACCTACGAGCAGTACTTC.